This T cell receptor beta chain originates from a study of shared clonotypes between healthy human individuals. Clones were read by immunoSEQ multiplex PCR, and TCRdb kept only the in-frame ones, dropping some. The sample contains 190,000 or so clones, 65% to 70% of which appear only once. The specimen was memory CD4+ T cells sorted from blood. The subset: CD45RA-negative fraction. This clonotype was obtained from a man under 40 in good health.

Here the CDR3 reads CASWEPRGCTEAFF. The CDR3 bases are TGTGCCAGTTGGGAACCCCGTGGGTGCACTGAAGCTTTCTTT. The chain couples TRBV21-1 to TRBJ1-1. TRBV21-1 represents a pseudogene. There are 14 residues in the CDR3.